This T cell receptor (beta chain) was sequenced during a study of beta chain features in type 1 diabetes. Expressed TCRB transcripts were sequenced, since all the RNA that had been isolated was reverse transcribed. Method: immunoSEQ multiplex PCR; TCRdb's copy keeps in-frame clones and lacks some. The table includes hundreds of thousands of clones, 25% to 35% detected once. Stem cell-like memory, regulatory, central memory and naive CD4+ cells were sorted via CD45RO/CCR7/CD25/CD127/CD95/CD27. The sequence came from a man aged 18-30 years in good health. Sequences were obtained from naive CD4+ T cells from blood.

In DNA, the CDR3 is TGTGCCAGCAGCCCCCTAGGGGGCCTCACAGATACGCAGTATTTT. Protein product: CASSPLGGLTDTQYF. The chain joins TRBV7-9 to TRBJ2-3; TRBD1 matches 7 bases. The CDR3 is 15 residues long. From germline, CDR1 is SEHNR and CDR2 FQNEAQ (reference sequence). V was pared by 5 bases and J by 2 bases, with 7 bases of the junction left unmatched.